Listed here is a single TCR beta chain. Its specificity is unknown. TCRdb analysed the RT-PCR reads with MiXCR anew, one entry per CDR3 protein. The sample lists around 520,000 distinct CDR3 sequences; 25% were seen once. V dropped 1 base and J dropped 3; count of bases not matched to a gene: 0. This CDR3 region has 14 residues. Germline CDR1 is MGHDK and CDR2 is SYGVNS. This sample is part of a study of response to subunit inactivated influenza vaccine. Findings of the study overall: T cells newly recruited by each seasonal influenza vaccination are few, the authors suggested.

Here the sequenced sample was CD4+ T cells sorted from PBMCs, taken 5 days after vaccination. The TCR originated in a man aged 45-60 years who received an inactivated influenza vaccine. The chain is built from TRBV25-1 and TRBJ2-3; 8 bases are shared with TRBD2. The CDR3 region has the DNA TGTGCCAGCAGTGAATCGGGGGGGACAGATACGCAGTATTTT. Amino acid sequence: CASSESGGTDTQYF.